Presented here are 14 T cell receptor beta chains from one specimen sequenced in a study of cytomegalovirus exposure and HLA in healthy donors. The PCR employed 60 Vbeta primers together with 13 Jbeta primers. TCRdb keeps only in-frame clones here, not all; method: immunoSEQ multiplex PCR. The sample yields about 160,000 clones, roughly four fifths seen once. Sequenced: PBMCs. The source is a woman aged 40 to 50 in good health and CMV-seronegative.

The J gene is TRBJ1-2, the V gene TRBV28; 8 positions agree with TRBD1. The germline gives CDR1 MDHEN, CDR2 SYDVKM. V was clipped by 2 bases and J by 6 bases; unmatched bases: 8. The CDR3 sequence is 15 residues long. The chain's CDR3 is CASSLSPKQGDGYTF. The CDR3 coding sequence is TGTGCCAGCAGTTTAAGCCCCAAACAGGGGGATGGCTACACCTTC.

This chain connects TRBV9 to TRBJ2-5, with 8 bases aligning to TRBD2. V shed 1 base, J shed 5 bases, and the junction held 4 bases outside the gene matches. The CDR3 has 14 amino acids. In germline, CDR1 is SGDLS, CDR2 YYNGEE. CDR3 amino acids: CASSVRGGRETQYF. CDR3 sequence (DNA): TGTGCCAGCAGCGTACGGGGGGGCCGGGAGACCCAGTACTTC.

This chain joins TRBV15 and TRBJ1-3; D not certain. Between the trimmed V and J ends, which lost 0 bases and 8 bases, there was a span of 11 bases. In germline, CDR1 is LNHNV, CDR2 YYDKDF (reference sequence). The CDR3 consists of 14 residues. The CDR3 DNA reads TGTGCCACCAGCAGAGATCGAGTGGGAGACACCATATATTTT. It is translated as CATSRDRVGDTIYF.

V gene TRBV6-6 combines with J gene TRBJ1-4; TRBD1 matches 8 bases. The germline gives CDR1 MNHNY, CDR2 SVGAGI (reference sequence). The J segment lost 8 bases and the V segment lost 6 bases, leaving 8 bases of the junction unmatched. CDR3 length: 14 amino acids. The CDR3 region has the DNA TGTGCCAGCAGGCTGGACAGGGACGGGGAAAAACTGTTTTTT. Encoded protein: CASRLDRDGEKLFF.

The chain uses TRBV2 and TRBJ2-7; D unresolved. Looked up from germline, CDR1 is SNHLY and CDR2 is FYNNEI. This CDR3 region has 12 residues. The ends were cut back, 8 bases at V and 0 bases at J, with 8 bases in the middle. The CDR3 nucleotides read TGTGCCAGCGAGGCCTCCTCCTACGAGCAGTACTTC. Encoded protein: CASEASSYEQYF.

For the CDR3, the DNA is TGTGCCAGCAGTGAACATAACTACGAGCAGTACTTC. Residues: CASSEHNYEQYF. The rearrangement joins TRBV25-1 to TRBJ2-5; D ambiguous. The J call is in doubt because the DNA end fits TRBJ2-7 better. The germline gives CDR1 MGHDK, CDR2 SYGVNS. The CDR3 runs to 12 residues.

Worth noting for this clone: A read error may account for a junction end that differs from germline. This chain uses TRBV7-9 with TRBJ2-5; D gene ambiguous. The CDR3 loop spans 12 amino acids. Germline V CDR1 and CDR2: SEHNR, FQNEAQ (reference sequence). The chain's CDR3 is CSSSFSVETQYF. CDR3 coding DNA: TGTTCCAGCAGCTTCTCCGTAGAGACCCAGTACTTC.

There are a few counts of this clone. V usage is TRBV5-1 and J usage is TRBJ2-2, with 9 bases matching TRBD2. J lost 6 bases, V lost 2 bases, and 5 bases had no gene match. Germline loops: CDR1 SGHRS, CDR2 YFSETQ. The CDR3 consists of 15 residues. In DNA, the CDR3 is TGCGCCAGCAGCTTAGCGCGGGGGGGCCCCGGGGAGCTGTTTTTT. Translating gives CASSLARGGPGELFF.

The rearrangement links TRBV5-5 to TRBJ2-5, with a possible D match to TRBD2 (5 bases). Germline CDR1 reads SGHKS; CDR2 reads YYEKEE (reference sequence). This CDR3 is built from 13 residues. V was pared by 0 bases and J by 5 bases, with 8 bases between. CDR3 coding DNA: TGTGCCAGCAGCTTGGGCGGGCGGGAGACCCAGTACTTC. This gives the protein CASSLGGRETQYF.

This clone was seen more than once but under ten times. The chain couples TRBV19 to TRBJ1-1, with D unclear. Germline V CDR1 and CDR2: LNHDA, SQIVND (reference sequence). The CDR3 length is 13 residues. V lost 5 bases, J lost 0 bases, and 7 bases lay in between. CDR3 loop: CASSDKVNTEAFF. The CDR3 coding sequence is TGTGCCAGTAGTGACAAAGTGAACACTGAAGCTTTCTTT. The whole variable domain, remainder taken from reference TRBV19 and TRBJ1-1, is DGGITQSPKYLFRKEGQNVTLSCEQNLNHDAMYWYRQDPGQGLRLIYYSQIVNDFQKGDIAEGYSVSREKKESFPLTVTSAQKNPTAFYLCASSDKVNTEAFFGQGTRLTVV.

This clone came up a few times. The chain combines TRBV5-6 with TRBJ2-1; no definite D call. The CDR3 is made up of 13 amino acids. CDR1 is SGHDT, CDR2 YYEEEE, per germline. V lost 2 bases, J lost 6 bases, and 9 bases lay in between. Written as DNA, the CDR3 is TGTGCCAGCAGCTTTCCAGCGCGCAATGAGCAGTTCTTC. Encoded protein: CASSFPARNEQFF.

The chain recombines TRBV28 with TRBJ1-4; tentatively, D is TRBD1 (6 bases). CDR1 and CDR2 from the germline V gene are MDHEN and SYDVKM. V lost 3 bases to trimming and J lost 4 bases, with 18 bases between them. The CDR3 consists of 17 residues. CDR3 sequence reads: CASSFRGRGPLNEKLFF. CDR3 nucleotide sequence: TGTGCCAGCAGTTTCCGTGGCAGGGGCCCACTTAATGAAAAACTGTTTTTT.

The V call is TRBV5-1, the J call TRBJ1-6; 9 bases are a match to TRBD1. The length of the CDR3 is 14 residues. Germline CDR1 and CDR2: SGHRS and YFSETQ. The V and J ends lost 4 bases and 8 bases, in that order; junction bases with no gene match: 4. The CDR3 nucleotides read TGCGCCAGCAGCCAGGGACAGGGTCATTCACCCCTCCACTTT. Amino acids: CASSQGQGHSPLHF.

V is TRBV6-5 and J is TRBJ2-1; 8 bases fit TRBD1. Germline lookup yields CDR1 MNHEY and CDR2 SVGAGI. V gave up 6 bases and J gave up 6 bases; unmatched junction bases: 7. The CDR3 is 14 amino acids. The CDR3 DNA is TGTGCCAGCAGAACCGACAGGGGTCCCAATGAGCAGTTCTTC. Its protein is CASRTDRGPNEQFF.